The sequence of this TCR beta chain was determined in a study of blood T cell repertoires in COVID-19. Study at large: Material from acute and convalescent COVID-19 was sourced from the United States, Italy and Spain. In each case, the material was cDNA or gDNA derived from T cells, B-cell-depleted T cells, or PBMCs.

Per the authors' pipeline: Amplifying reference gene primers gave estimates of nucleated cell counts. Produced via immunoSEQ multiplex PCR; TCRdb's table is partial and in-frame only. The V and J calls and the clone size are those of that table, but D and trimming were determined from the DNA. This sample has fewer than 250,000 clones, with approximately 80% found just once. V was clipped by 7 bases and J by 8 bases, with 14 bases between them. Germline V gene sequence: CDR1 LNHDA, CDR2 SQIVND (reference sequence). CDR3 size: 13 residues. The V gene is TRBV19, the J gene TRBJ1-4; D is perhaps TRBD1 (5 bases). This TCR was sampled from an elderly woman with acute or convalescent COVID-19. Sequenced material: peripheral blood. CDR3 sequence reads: CASTQGTYEKLFF. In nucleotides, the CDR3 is TGTGCCAGTACTCAGGGAACCTACGAAAAACTGTTTTTT.